The 9 T cell receptor beta chains below all came from one sample that was sequenced in a study of cytotoxic CD8 clonotypes in ibrutinib-treated CLL. The assay was immunoSEQ multiplex PCR, and TCRdb's table has in-frame clones only and misses some. This sample has approximately 280,000 clones; around 76% occur once, and the top ten carry about 5%. This sample comprised PBMCs, obtained at disease progression, from a patient treated with ibrutinib. Receptors were obtained from a human donor with chronic lymphocytic leukemia.

This chain uses TRBV7-2 with TRBJ1-5; possibly TRBD1 for D (5 bases). V dropped 5 bases and J dropped 4 bases, with 12 bases sitting between them. Germline-derived CDR1 and CDR2 are SGHTA and FQGNSA. The CDR3 runs 14 residues. The CDR3 loop reads CASSPQGWNQPQHF. The CDR3 DNA follows: TGTGCCAGCAGCCCCCAGGGATGGAATCAGCCCCAGCATTTT.

In its sample, this clone was seen once. This chain uses TRBV4-1 with TRBJ2-7; the D gene is possibly TRBD1 (5 bases). Germline loops: CDR1 MGHRA, CDR2 YSYEKL. Trimming cost V 2 bases and J 4 bases, with 12 bases left between them. This CDR3 is 14 amino acids long. CDR3 nucleotides: TGCGCCAGCAGCCAACAAAAGGACACTTACGAGCAGTACTTC. This encodes CASSQQKDTYEQYF.

J is TRBJ2-7 and V is TRBV2; D is possibly TRBD1 (6 bases). Deletions cut 5 bases from V and 7 bases from J, with 6 bases between. Germline loops: CDR1 SNHLY, CDR2 FYNNEI. The CDR3 runs 10 residues. CDR3 nucleotides: TGTGCCAGCAGTAGGGGGGAGCAGTACTTC. This translates into CASSRGEQYF.

V gene TRBV7-2 combines with J gene TRBJ2-2, with D perhaps matching TRBD1 (5 bases). CDR3 size: 15 residues. Trimming left V 4 bases short and J 2 bases short, with 11 bases between. Germline V gene lookup returns CDR1 SGHTA and CDR2 FQGNSA. As DNA, the CDR3 is TGTGCCAGCAGCTACCGACAGCGAAACACCGGGGAGCTGTTTTTT. It specifies CASSYRQRNTGELFF.

The V gene is TRBV27, the J gene TRBJ2-7, with 14 bases that match TRBD2. CDR3 length: 15 amino acids. V dropped 6 bases and J dropped 3; count of bases not matched to a gene: 4. CDR1 is MNHEY, CDR2 SMNVEV, per germline (reference sequence). The CDR3 nucleotides read TGTGCCAGCAGAAAGGGACTAGCGGGGGTCTACGAGCAGTACTTC. It encodes CASRKGLAGVYEQYF.

The chain couples TRBV5-1 to TRBJ2-3, with D possibly being TRBD2 (5 bases). This CDR3 is 13 amino acids long. Per the germline V gene, CDR1 is SGHRS and CDR2 is YFSETQ. Trimming stripped 7 bases from V and 2 bases from J, with 11 bases between. CDR3 DNA sequence: TGCGCCAGCTTCAGCGGACCCACAGATACGCAGTATTTT. Translating it yields CASFSGPTDTQYF.

A few counts support this clone. The chain links TRBV28 to TRBJ2-7; D is tentatively TRBD1 or TRBD2 (5 bases each). CDR3 length equals 16 residues. The V gene's germline CDR1 is MDHEN and CDR2 SYDVKM. Trimming took off 3 bases at V and 4 bases at J, with 19 bases between the two ends. CDR3 sequence reads: CASSFPPGTVPYEQYF. The CDR3 DNA follows: TGTGCCAGCAGTTTTCCCCCGGGGACCGTACCATACGAGCAGTACTTC.

This clone was counted between two and nine times. The chain links TRBV1 to TRBJ1-6; TRBD1 reflects the table's D call only, with no check against the DNA. TRBV1 constitutes a pseudogene. The CDR3 contains 19 residues. The CDR3 DNA reads TGCACCAGCAGCCAAGTACTCTCGGACAGGGAGGCCCCTAATTCACCCCTCCACTTT. This gives the protein CTSSQVLSDREAPNSPLHF.

The chain links TRBV11-2 to TRBJ1-3; D might be TRBD1 (5 bases). V was clipped by 1 base and J by 4 bases, with 14 bases between them. The germline CDR1 and CDR2 sequences are SGHAT and FQNNGV. CDR3 size: 16 residues. The CDR3 region is CASSLAGGAGGNTIYF. The CDR3 nucleotides read TGTGCCAGCAGCTTAGCTGGAGGGGCCGGCGGAAACACCATATATTTT.